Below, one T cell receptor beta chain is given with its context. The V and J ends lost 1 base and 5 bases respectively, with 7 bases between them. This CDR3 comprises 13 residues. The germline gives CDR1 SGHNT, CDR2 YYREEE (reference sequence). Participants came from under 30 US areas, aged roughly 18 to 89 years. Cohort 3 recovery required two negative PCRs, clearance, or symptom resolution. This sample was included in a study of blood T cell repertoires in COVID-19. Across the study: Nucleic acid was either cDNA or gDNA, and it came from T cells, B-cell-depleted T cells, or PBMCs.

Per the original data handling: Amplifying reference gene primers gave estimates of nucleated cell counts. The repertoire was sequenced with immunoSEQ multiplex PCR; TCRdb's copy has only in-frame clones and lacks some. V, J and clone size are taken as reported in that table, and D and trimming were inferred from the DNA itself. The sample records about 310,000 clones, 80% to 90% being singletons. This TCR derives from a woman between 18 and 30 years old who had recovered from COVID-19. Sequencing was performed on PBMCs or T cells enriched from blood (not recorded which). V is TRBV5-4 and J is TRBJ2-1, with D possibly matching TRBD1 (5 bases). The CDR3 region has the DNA TGTGCCAGCAGCTTGCCAGGGAACAATGAGCAGTTCTTC. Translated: CASSLPGNNEQFF.